A selection of T cell receptor beta chains follows, all from one sample in a study of beta chain features in type 1 diabetes. TCRdb's copy holds only in-frame clones and misses some; the assay was immunoSEQ multiplex PCR. This sample has under 350,000 clones, with approximately 8% found just once. Sequences were obtained from central memory CD4+ T cells from blood. The origin of the receptors is a woman in her late teens or twenties in good health. Each CDR3 is given with its conserved first and last residue. Each record gives: J gene, D gene, CDR3 length, clone size, V gene, CDR3 DNA, CDR3 protein. D genes are given only for firm matches. Clone size is stated in some rows and not others, as once, few, many or a class when expanded.

TRBJ2-7 | - | 16 | - | TRBV5-1 | TGCGCCAGCAGCTTAGGTCCTACAGGGTCTGCCTACGAGCAGTACTTC | CASSLGPTGSAYEQYF
TRBJ2-3 | - | 14 | - | TRBV5-1 | TGCGCCAGCAGCTTCGGAGACAGCACAGATACGCAGTATTTT | CASSFGDSTDTQYF
TRBJ1-1 | - | 13 | few | TRBV7-9 | TGTGCCAGCAGCTTATCGGCAGACACTGAAGCTTTCTTT | CASSLSADTEAFF
TRBJ1-1 | - | 8 | few | TRBV30 | TGTGCCTGCACTGAAGCTTTCTTT | CACTEAFF
TRBJ2-7 | - | 14 | few | TRBV30 | TGTGCCTGGAGCCAGCACGGTGGGGCCTACGAGCAGTACTTC | CAWSQHGGAYEQYF
TRBJ2-3 | - | 15 | - | TRBV7-9 | TGTGCCAGCAGCACGACGGGGCTAGGCACAGATACGCAGTATTTT | CASSTTGLGTDTQYF
TRBJ2-1 | - | 15 | - | TRBV6-5 | TGTGCCAGCAGTTACCAGCTAGCGAGGCACAATGAGCAGTTCTTC | CASSYQLARHNEQFF
TRBJ2-1 | - | 13 | - | TRBV18 | TGTGCCAGCTCACCAAGTGAGAACAATGAGCAGTTCTTC | CASSPSENNEQFF
TRBJ1-5 | - | 15 | few | TRBV5-1 | TGCGCCAGCAGCCCCCGGGGGGATAGCAATCAGCCCCAGCATTTT | CASSPRGDSNQPQHF
TRBJ1-2 | - | 14 | few | TRBV4-3 | TGCGCCAGCAGCCAGGAACAGGGAAACTATGGCTACACCTTC | CASSQEQGNYGYTF
TRBJ2-3 | - | 17 | - | TRBV5-4 | TGCGCCAGCAGCCAAATTCGGGGACCGTTTTCGGGAGATACGCAGTATTTT | CASSQIRGPFSGDTQYF
TRBJ1-2 | TRBD1 | 13 | few | TRBV7-2 | TGTGCCAGCAGCGCGGGACAGAGCTATGGCTACACCTTC | CASSAGQSYGYTF
TRBJ2-3 | - | 12 | - | TRBV2 | TGTGCCAGCAGTGATCTCGGGCGGACGCAGTATTTT | CASSDLGRTQYF
TRBJ2-2 | - | 14 | few | TRBV7-3 | TGTGCCAGCAGCCCCCCCGTCCCGGGAGGGGAGCTGTTTTTT | CASSPPVPGGELFF
TRBJ2-1 | - | 14 | many | TRBV9 | TGTGCCAGCAGCGTAGTAGATCAGGCCAATGAGCAGTTCTTC | CASSVVDQANEQFF
TRBJ2-5 | TRBD1 | 13 | many | TRBV28 | TGTGCCAGCAGGACAGGGGGCCCTGAGACCCAGTACTTC | CASRTGGPETQYF
TRBJ2-3 | - | 14 | few | TRBV7-6 | TGTGCCAGCAGCCAAAGCTCCGCAACAGATACGCAGTATTTT | CASSQSSATDTQYF
TRBJ2-1 | - | 15 | few | TRBV28 | TGTGCCAGCGGATTACAGGGTTTCGGGCTAAATGAGCAGTTCTTC | CASGLQGFGLNEQFF
TRBJ1-3 | - | 14 | - | TRBV5-1 | TGCGCCAGCAGCTTAACACTCTCTGGAAACACCATATATTTT | CASSLTLSGNTIYF
TRBJ2-7 | - | 16 | - | TRBV15 | TGTGCCACCAGCTTTTTGGGAGTCCTTCTATTCTACGAGCAGTACTTC | CATSFLGVLLFYEQYF
TRBJ2-1 | - | 14 | - | TRBV29-1 | TGCAGCGGGCAGGGGTTTGGGACTCACGGTGAGCAGTTCTTC | CSGQGFGTHGEQFF
TRBJ2-4 | - | 15 | - | TRBV7-2 | TGTGCCAGCAGCTTAGGGTGGAGAGCCAAAAACATTCAGTACTTC | CASSLGWRAKNIQYF
TRBJ2-5 | - | 13 | - | TRBV6-5 | TGTGCCAGCCGGGCCGGGATTAAAGAGACCCAGTACTTC | CASRAGIKETQYF
TRBJ2-1 | - | 16 | many | TRBV15 | TGTGCCACCAGCAGAGAGAGGGTCATGCCGTACAATGAGCAGTTCTTC | CATSRERVMPYNEQFF
TRBJ1-1 | - | 12 | many | TRBV29-1 | TGCAGCGCGTATGGAGGGAACACTGAAGCTTTCTTT | CSAYGGNTEAFF
TRBJ2-5 | - | 17 | few | TRBV9 | TGTGCCAGCAGCCCCGAGATTAGGGTGGGGCGTTTAGAGACCCAGTACTTC | CASSPEIRVGRLETQYF
TRBJ2-7 | - | 14 | many | TRBV7-2 | TGTGCCAGCAGCTTAGCCGCCGGGGACTACGAGCAGTACTTC | CASSLAAGDYEQYF
TRBJ2-3 | TRBD2 | 13 | - | TRBV2 | TGTGCCAGCTGCACTAGCGGGAGGGATACGCAGTATTTT | CASCTSGRDTQYF
TRBJ2-5 | - | 15 | many | TRBV5-4 | TGTGCCAGCAGCTTTGGGGGCAGTGTAAAAGAGACCCAGTACTTC | CASSFGGSVKETQYF
TRBJ2-2 | - | 15 | few | TRBV5-1 | TGCGCCAGCAGCCTGAGCGGAACGAACACCGGGGAGCTGTTTTTT | CASSLSGTNTGELFF
TRBJ2-3 | - | 14 | few | TRBV7-3 | TGTGCCAGCAGCCCAGACAGATACACAGATACGCAGTATTTT | CASSPDRYTDTQYF
TRBJ1-2 | - | 14 | many | TRBV19 | TGTGCCAGTAGAGACCCCAACAGCTACTATGGCTACACCTTC | CASRDPNSYYGYTF
TRBJ2-7 | - | 13 | many | TRBV19 | TGTGCCAGTAGAAAAGGACAGACCTACGAGCAGTACTTC | CASRKGQTYEQYF
TRBJ1-2 | - | 12 | few | TRBV28 | TGTGCCAGCAGTTTAAATCCCGGGGGCTACACCTTC | CASSLNPGGYTF
TRBJ1-4 | - | 13 | few | TRBV18 | TGTGCCAGCTCACCTCCCGGAAATGAAAAACTGTTTTTT | CASSPPGNEKLFF
TRBJ2-3 | - | 12 | - | TRBV10-3 | TGTGCCATCAGTGAGTCATCCGATACGCAGTATTTT | CAISESSDTQYF
TRBJ1-6 | - | 14 | many | TRBV5-6 | TGTGCCAGCAGCTTACAAAATTTAGGGACGACCCTCCACTTT | CASSLQNLGTTLHF
TRBJ1-2 | - | 15 | few | TRBV7-9 | TGTGCCAGCAGCTTGGTGCCCGGGGCGGAATATGGCTACACCTTC | CASSLVPGAEYGYTF
TRBJ2-7 | - | 10 | many | TRBV29-1 | TGCAGCGTTGTTGGTTACGAGCAGTACTTC | CSVVGYEQYF
TRBJ1-5 | - | 13 | many | TRBV29-1 | TGCAGCGTTGAAGACGGAGTTAATCAGCCCCAGCATTTT | CSVEDGVNQPQHF
TRBJ2-3 | - | 11 | many | TRBV19 | TGTGCCAGTGGACTGACAGATACGCAGTATTTT | CASGLTDTQYF
TRBJ1-1 | - | 17 | - | TRBV27 | TGTGCCAGCAGTTACTATTCTCCGCACGGGGTGCGGACTGAAGCTTTCTTT | CASSYYSPHGVRTEAFF